This T cell receptor (beta chain) was captured in a study of blood T cell repertoires in COVID-19. Study background: From the United States, Italy and Spain came samples of acute and convalescent COVID-19. In each case, the material was cDNA or gDNA derived from T cells, B-cell-depleted T cells, or PBMCs.

In the authors' workflow: Counts of nucleated cells, estimated from reference gene primer amplification, were obtained. The assay was immunoSEQ multiplex PCR, and TCRdb's table has in-frame clones only and misses some. V and J calls and clone size are as listed in that table; D and trimming were resolved from the DNA. The repertoire holds roughly 80,000 clones, with approximately 87% as singletons. V was clipped by 2 bases and J by 1 base, with 11 bases between them. The CDR3 runs 15 residues. Germline CDR1 reads MNHEY; CDR2 reads SVGEGT. This clonotype was obtained from an elderly man in a cohort sampled during active COVID-19. The chain joins TRBV6-2 or TRBV6-3 to TRBJ1-1; D may be TRBD1 (5 bases). The sample was peripheral blood. CDR3 DNA sequence: TGTGCCAGCAGTTACGCAGGGCAGGCGAACACTGAAGCTTTCTTT. Translating gives CASSYAGQANTEAFF.